These T cell receptor beta chains were read from a single sample in a study of blood T cells in healthy people across ages. TCRdb analysed the 5' RACE reads with MiXCR anew, one entry per CDR3 protein. In the table there are 1.2 million to 1.5 million distinct CDR3 sequences, approximately 63% of which are singletons. Sequences were obtained from blood. The receptor set was obtained from a man aged 18 to 30 in good health. CDR3s include the opening cysteine and the closing phenylalanine or tryptophan. The order of the fields is clone size, CDR3 length, J gene, V gene, D gene, CDR3 DNA, CDR3 protein. D genes are given only for firm matches. Expanded clones are given a class, and other clones once, few, many or no size at all.

>NA|13|TRBJ1-6|TRBV12-3/TRBV12-4|NA
TGTGCCAGCAGTTCCGACAGCCAGTCACCCCTCCACTTT
CASSSDSQSPLHF
>NA|17|TRBJ2-7|TRBV7-2|TRBD2
TGTGCCAGCAGTTTAGCCCCCGGGACTAGCGGGGACTACGAGCAGTACTTC
CASSLAPGTSGDYEQYF
>NA|12|TRBJ2-7|TRBV6-2/TRBV6-3|NA
TGTGCCAGCAGTACCCTCATCGGTGAGCAGTACTTC
CASSTLIGEQYF
>NA|13|TRBJ2-5|TRBV12-3/TRBV12-4|TRBD2
TGTGCCAGCACTAAGCGGGAGGTGGAGACCCAGTACTTC
CASTKREVETQYF
>NA|14|TRBJ2-7|TRBV20-1|NA
TGCAGTGCGAGCGACAGGAGAAATCCCTACGAGCAGTACTTC
CSASDRRNPYEQYF
>NA|15|TRBJ2-3|TRBV5-1|TRBD2
TGCGCCAGCAGCTTTGCGGGACTAGGTCAGGATACGCAGTATTTT
CASSFAGLGQDTQYF
>NA|15|TRBJ2-1|TRBV25-1|NA
TGTGCCCCCAATGGGATCCTGCTCGATCAAGAGACCCAGTTCTTC
CAPNGILLDQETQFF
>few|15|TRBJ2-3|TRBV5-4|NA
TGTGCCAGCAGCAGGGGAAGGAGGCTTTCAGATACGCAGTATTTT
CASSRGRRLSDTQYF
>few|14|TRBJ1-3|TRBV29-1|NA
TGCAGCGTTGAAAACAGCCTCTCTGGAAACACCATATATTTT
CSVENSLSGNTIYF
>NA|12|TRBJ2-7|TRBV28|NA
TGTGCCAGCAGTTTTTTAGTCTACGAGCAGTACTTC
CASSFLVYEQYF
>NA|14|TRBJ2-7|TRBV6-2/TRBV6-3|TRBD2
TGTGCCAGCACCTTACTTCGGACTAGCGGCGAGCAGTACTTC
CASTLLRTSGEQYF
>NA|18|TRBJ2-5|TRBV29-1|TRBD2
TGCAGCGTTGAAGATCCCGGGACTAGCGGGGGGGCGGTTGGGACCCAGTACTTC
CSVEDPGTSGGAVGTQYF
>NA|16|TRBJ1-1|TRBV6-6|NA
TGTGCCAGCAGCCCTCAGGGTACTAACGCCCCCACTGAAGCTTTCTTT
CASSPQGTNAPTEAFF
>NA|19|TRBJ2-1|TRBV12-3/TRBV12-4|TRBD2
TGTGCCAGCAGTACCGAGCGGGGGGGCGATCAGGCGGCATTCAATGAGCAGTTCTTC
CASSTERGGDQAAFNEQFF
>NA|14|TRBJ2-1|TRBV20-1|NA
TGCAGTGCTAGAAATCCAAGCTCCTACAATGAGCAGTTCTTC
CSARNPSSYNEQFF
>once|16|TRBJ2-1|TRBV20-1|TRBD2
TGCAGTGCTGGAAAGACTAGCGGGGGGACCTACAATGAGCAGTTCTTC
CSAGKTSGGTYNEQFF